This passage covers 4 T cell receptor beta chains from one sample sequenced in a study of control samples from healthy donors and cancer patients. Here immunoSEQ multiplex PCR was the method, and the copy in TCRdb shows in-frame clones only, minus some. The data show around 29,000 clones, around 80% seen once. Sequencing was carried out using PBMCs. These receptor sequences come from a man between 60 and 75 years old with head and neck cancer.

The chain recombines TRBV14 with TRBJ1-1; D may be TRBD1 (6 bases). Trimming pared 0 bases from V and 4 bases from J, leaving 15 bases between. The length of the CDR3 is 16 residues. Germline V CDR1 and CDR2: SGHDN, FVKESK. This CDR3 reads CASSQDWWGGGTEAFF. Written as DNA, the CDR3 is TGTGCCAGCAGCCAAGATTGGTGGGGGGGCGGCACTGAAGCTTTCTTT.

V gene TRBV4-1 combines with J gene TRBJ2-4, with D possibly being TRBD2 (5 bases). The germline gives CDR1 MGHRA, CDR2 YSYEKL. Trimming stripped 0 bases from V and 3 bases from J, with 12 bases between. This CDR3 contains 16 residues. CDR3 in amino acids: CASSQDASRGKNIQYF. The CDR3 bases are TGCGCCAGCAGCCAAGACGCATCCCGGGGCAAAAACATTCAGTACTTC.

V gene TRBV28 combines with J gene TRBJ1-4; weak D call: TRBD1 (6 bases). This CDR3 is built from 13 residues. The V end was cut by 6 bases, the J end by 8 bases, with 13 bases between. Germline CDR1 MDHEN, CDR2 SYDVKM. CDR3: CASRLQGGEKLFF. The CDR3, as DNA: TGTGCCAGCAGGCTACAGGGTGGCGAAAAACTGTTTTTT. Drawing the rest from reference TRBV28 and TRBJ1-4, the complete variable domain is DVKVTQSSRYLVKRTGEKVFLECVQDMDHENMFWYRQDPGLGLRLIYFSYDVKMKEKGDIPEGYSVSREKKERFSLILESASTNQTSMYLCASRLQGGEKLFFGSGTQLSVL.

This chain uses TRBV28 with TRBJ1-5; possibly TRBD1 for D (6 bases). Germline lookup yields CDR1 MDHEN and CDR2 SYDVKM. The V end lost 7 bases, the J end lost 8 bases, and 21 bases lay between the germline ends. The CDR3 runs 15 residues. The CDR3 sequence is CASKVSGGRLEPQHF. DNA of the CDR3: TGTGCCAGCAAAGTTTCTGGGGGCAGGTTAGAGCCCCAGCATTTT. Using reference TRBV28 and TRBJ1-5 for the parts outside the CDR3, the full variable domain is DVKVTQSSRYLVKRTGEKVFLECVQDMDHENMFWYRQDPGLGLRLIYFSYDVKMKEKGDIPEGYSVSREKKERFSLILESASTNQTSMYLCASKVSGGRLEPQHFGDGTRLSIL.